The clone carrying this TCR beta chain appeared once. These data are taken from a study of shared clonotypes between healthy human individuals. TCRdb keeps only in-frame clones here, not all; method: immunoSEQ multiplex PCR. The sample comprises 2 million to 2.5 million clones, 90% to 97% of which are singletons, and about 0.13% rests with the top ten. The CDR3 spans 14 residues. Trimming took 5 bases from V and 5 from J, leaving 14 bases between them. Germline loops: CDR1 SNHLY, CDR2 FYNNEI. Sequenced material: naive CD4+ T cells sorted from blood. Indicated subset: CD45RA+ positively selected. This chain joins TRBV2 and TRBJ2-3, with D uncertain. The TCR sequence derives from a man between 18 and 29 years old in good health. The CDR3 loop reads CASSPPGFGDTQYF. For the CDR3, the DNA is TGTGCCAGCAGTCCTCCCGGGTTTGGAGATACGCAGTATTTT.